The 5 T cell receptor beta chains in this list originate from one sample, sequenced in a study of TIL therapy for anti-PD-1-resistant metastatic lung cancer listed by TCRdb under 2021. TCR beta CDR3 regions were amplified from genomic DNA with the immunoSEQ v3 hsTCRB kit using bias-controlled multiplex PCR. TCRdb limited this immuneACCESS table to in-frame rearrangements with V and J called. A share of clones is missing; checked studies link under half to unresolved V genes, and the rest is unexplained. The sample has tens of thousands of clones on record, about two thirds of them singletons. Together, the top ten hold roughly 6.6% of the sample. The label giving this sample's time point can be read as: pre-treatment sample, taken before nivolumab and TIL therapy. The sample consisted of blood, taken at baseline. These receptors originate from a person aged 25 to 80 with non-small cell lung cancer.

This clone was recorded only once. The chain joins TRBV11-3 to TRBJ2-1; D could derive from TRBD1 or TRBD2 (5 bases each). There are 12 residues in the CDR3. V was trimmed by 1 base and J by 11 bases, leaving 9 bases between them. Germline CDR1 and CDR2: SGHNT and YENEEA. CDR3 sequence reads: CASSLGGTQQFF. CDR3 DNA sequence: TGTGCCAGCAGCTTAGGGGGGACCCAGCAGTTCTTC.

This chain links TRBV7-2 with TRBJ1-3; D gene unclear. Germline V gives CDR1 SGHTA, CDR2 FQGNSA. V shed 1 base and J shed 2 bases, with 12 bases lying between them. The CDR3 is 16 amino acids. This chain's CDR3 is CASSLEASLPGNTIYF. Here the CDR3 DNA reads TGTGCCAGCAGCTTAGAGGCCAGTTTGCCTGGAAACACCATATATTTT.

The chain employs TRBV19 and TRBJ2-2; 7 bases are shared with TRBD2. The V gene's germline CDR1 is LNHDA and CDR2 SQIVND (reference sequence). V lost 6 bases, J lost 4 bases, and 11 bases stayed unmatched. This CDR3 region has 16 residues. Here the CDR3 DNA reads TGTGCCAGTAGACTCAAGCGGGGTGACGGCACCGGGGAGCTGTTTTTT. Residues: CASRLKRGDGTGELFF.

This clone was seen just once. The chain joins TRBV18 to TRBJ2-1; TRBD1 or TRBD2 may be the D gene (5 bases each). Per the germline V gene, CDR1 is KGHSH and CDR2 is LQKENI. CDR3 length: 14 residues. Between the trimmed V and J ends, which lost 3 bases and 4 bases, there was a span of 10 bases. CDR3 DNA sequence: TGTGCCAGCTCACCCCTGGGGGTTTACAATGAGCAGTTCTTC. This encodes CASSPLGVYNEQFF.

This clone has only a few counts. CDR3 bases: TGCGCCAGCAGTGATCCGGGGACCGGGGAGCTGTTTTTT. It translates to CASSDPGTGELFF. The chain is built from TRBV10-1 and TRBJ2-2; D might be TRBD2 (5 bases). This CDR3 is built from 13 residues. The germline CDR1 and CDR2 sequences are WNHNN and SYGVQD (reference sequence). V was clipped by 3 bases and J by 5 bases, with 7 bases between them.